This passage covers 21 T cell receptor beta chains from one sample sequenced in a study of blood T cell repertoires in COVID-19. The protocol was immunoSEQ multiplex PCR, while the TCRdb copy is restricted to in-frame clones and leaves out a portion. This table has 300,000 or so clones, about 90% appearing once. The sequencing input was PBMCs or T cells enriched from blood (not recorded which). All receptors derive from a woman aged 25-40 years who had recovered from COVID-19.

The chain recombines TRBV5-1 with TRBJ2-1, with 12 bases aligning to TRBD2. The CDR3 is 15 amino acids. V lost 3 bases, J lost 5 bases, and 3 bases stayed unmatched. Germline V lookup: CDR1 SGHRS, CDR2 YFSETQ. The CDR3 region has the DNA TGCGCCAGCAGCTCGACTAGCGGGGGTCACAATGAGCAGTTCTTC. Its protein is CASSSTSGGHNEQFF.

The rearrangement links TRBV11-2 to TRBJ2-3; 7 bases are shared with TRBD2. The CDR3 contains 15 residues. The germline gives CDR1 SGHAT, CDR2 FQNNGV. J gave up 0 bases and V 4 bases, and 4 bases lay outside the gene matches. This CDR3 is CASSSGGASTDTQYF. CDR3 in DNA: TGTGCCAGCAGCTCGGGAGGTGCCAGCACAGATACGCAGTATTTT.

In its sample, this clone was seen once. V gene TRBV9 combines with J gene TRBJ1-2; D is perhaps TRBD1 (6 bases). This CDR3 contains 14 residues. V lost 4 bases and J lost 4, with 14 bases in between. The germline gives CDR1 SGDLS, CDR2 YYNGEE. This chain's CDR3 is CASSSRDTVYGYTF. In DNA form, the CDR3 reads TGTGCCAGCAGCAGTCGGGACACCGTCTATGGCTACACCTTC.

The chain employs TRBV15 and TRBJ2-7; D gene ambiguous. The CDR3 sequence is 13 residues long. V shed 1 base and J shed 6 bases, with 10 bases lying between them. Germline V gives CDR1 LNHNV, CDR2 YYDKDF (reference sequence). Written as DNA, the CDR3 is TGTGCCACCAGCAGAGTACCCGGGTCCGAGCAGTACTTC. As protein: CATSRVPGSEQYF.

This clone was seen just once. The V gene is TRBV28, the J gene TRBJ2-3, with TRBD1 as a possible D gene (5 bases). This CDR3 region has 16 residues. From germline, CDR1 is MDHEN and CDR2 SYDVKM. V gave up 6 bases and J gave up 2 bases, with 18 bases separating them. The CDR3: CASRTRVLAPTDTQYF. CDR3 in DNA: TGTGCCAGCAGGACCAGGGTCCTGGCGCCCACAGATACGCAGTATTTT.

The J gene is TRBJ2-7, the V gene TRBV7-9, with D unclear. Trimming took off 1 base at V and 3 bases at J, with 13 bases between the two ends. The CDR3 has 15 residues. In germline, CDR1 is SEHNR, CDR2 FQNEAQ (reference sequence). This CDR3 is CASSLDGSPGYEQYF. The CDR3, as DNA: TGTGCCAGCAGCTTAGACGGTTCGCCTGGCTACGAGCAGTACTTC.

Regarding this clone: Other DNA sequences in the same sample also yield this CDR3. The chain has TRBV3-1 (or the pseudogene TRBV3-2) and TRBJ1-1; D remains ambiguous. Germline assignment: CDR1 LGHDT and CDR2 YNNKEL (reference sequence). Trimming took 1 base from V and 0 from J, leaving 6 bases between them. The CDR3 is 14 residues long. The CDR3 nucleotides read TGTGCCAGCAGCCAAGGTTCAGTGAACACTGAAGCTTTCTTT. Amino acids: CASSQGSVNTEAFF.

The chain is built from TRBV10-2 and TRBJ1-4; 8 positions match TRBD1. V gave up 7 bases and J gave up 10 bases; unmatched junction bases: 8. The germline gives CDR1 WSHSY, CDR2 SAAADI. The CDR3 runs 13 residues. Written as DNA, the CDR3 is TGCGCCAGCAACCTTGGACAGGGTGGAAAACTGTTTTTT. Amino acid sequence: CASNLGQGGKLFF.

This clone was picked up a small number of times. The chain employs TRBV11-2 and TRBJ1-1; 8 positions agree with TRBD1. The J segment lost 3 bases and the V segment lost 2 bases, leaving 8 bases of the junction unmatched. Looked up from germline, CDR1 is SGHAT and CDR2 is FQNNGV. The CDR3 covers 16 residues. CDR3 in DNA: TGTGCCAGCAGCTTACGCACTGGACAGGGCTACACTGAAGCTTTCTTT. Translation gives CASSLRTGQGYTEAFF.

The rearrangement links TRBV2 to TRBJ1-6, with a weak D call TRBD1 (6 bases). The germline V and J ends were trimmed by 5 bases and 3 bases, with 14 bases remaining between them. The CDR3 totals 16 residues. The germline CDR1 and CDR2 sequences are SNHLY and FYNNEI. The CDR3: CASSPRQASYNSPLHF. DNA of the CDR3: TGTGCCAGCAGTCCTCGACAGGCTAGCTATAATTCACCCCTCCACTTT.

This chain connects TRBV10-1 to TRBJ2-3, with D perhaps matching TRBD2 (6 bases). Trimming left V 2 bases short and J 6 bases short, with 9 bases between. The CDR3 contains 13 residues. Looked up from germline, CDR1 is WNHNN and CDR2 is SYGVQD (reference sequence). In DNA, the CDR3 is TGCGCCAGCAGTGAGGGGGGGATCGATACGCAGTATTTT. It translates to CASSEGGIDTQYF.

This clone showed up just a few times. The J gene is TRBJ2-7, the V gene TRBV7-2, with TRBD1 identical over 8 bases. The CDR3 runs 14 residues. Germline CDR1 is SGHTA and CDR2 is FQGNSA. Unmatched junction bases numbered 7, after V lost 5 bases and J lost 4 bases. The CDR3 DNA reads TGTGCCAGCAGCCTGACAGGGGACCCTTACGAGCAGTACTTC. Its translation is CASSLTGDPYEQYF.

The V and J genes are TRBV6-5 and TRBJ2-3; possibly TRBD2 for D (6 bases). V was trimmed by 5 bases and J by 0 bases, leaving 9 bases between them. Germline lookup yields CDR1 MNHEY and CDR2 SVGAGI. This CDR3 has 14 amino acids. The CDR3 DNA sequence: TGTGCCAGCAGTACTAGCCTCAGCACAGATACGCAGTATTTT. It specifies CASSTSLSTDTQYF.

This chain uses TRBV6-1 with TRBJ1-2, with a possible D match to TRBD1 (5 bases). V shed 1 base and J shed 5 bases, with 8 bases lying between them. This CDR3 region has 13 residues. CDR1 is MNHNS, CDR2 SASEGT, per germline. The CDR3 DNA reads TGTGCCAGCAGTGAAGGCCAGGGTTATGGCTACACCTTC. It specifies CASSEGQGYGYTF.

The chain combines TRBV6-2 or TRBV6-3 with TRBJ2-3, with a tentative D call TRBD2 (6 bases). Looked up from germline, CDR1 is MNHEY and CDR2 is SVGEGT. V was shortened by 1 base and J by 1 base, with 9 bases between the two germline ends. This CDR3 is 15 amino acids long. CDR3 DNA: TGTGCCAGCAGTTACTACGGGACTGGCACAGATACGCAGTATTTT. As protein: CASSYYGTGTDTQYF.

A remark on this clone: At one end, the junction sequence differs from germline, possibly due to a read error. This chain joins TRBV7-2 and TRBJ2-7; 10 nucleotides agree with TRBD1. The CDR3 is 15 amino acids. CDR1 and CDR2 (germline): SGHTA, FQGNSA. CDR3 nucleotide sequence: TGTGCCAGCAGCTTAGCCTTCGGGACAGGGGTCGAGCGGTACTTC. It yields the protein CASSLAFGTGVERYF.

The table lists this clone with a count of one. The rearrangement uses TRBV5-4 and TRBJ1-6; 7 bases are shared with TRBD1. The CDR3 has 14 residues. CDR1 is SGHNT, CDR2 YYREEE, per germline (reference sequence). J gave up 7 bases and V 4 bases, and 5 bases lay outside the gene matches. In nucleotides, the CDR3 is TGTGCCAGCAGCCCCGAAGGGGGCAATTCACCCCTCCACTTT. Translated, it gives CASSPEGGNSPLHF.

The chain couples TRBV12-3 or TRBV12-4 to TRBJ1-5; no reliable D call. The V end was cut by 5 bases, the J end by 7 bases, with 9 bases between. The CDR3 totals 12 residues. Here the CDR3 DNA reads TGTGCCAGCAGTCCAACTCGGCAGCCCCAGCATTTT. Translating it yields CASSPTRQPQHF.

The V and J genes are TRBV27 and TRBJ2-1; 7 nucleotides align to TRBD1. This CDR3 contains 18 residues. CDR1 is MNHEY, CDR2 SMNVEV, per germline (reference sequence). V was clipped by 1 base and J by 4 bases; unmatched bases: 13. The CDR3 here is CASSLFWSGTDLYNEQFF. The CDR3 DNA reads TGTGCCAGCAGTTTATTTTGGTCCGGGACAGACCTTTACAATGAGCAGTTCTTC.

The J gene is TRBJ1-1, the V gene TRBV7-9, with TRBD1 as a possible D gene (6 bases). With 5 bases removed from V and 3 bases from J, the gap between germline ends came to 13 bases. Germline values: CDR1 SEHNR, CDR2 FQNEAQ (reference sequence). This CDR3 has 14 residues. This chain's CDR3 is CASSPDRRDTEAFF. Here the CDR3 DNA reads TGTGCCAGCAGCCCAGACAGGCGGGACACTGAAGCTTTCTTT.

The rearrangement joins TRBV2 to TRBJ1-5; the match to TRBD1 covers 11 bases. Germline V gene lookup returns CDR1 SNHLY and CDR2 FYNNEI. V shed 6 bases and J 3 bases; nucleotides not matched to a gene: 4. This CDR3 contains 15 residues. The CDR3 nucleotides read TGTGCCAGCAGGGGACAGGGGGTTGACAATCAGCCCCAGCATTTT. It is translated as CASRGQGVDNQPQHF.